This T cell receptor beta chain was recorded in a study of blood T cell repertoires in COVID-19. Overall study: Acute and convalescent COVID-19 samples came from the United States, Italy and Spain.

Seattle's enrolled individuals joined amid active infection and were then monitored longitudinally. In the original processing: Reference gene primer amplification gave nucleated cell count estimates. Profiling relied on immunoSEQ multiplex PCR, and the TCRdb table lists in-frame clones only, not all of them. V, J and clone size reflect that table, while D and trimming were determined from the DNA. Of some 76,000 clones in the sample, over 80% were seen once. CDR1 is MDHEN, CDR2 SYDVKM, per germline. Trimming shortened V by 6 bases and J by 3 bases, and 12 bases separated the two germline ends. The CDR3 has 13 residues.

This clonotype was obtained from a man in his forties or fifties with COVID-19, enrolled during active disease. The rearrangement joins TRBV28 to TRBJ2-7; D is unresolved. Sequencing was carried out using peripheral blood. The CDR3: CASSSRELYEQYF. The CDR3 DNA reads as TGTGCCAGCAGCTCCCGAGAACTCTACGAGCAGTACTTC.